A selection of T cell receptor beta chains follows, all from one sample in a study of blood T cell repertoires in COVID-19. Generated by immunoSEQ multiplex PCR, the TCRdb table keeps only in-frame clones and is missing some. The table has roughly 210,000 clones, roughly 80% seen once; the top ten hold 10% to 13%. Sequenced: peripheral blood. These receptors were collected from a woman aged 80 or over with COVID-19, enrolled during active disease. The CDR3 runs from the conserved cysteine through the conserved F or W. A D gene is named only where the DNA matches it firmly. Some rows mark clone size as missing; the rest say once, few, many or name a class of expanded clone.

abundance | j_gene | d_gene | v_gene | CDR3aa | CDR3nt
few | TRBJ2-5 | - | TRBV5-1 | CASSLASRYQETQYF | TGCGCCAGCAGCTTGGCCTCTCGGTACCAAGAGACCCAGTACTTC
- | TRBJ2-7 | - | TRBV7-2 | CASSLGTSWYEQYF | TGTGCCAGCAGCTTAGGTACTTCCTGGTACGAGCAGTACTTC
- | TRBJ1-6 | TRBD1 | TRBV10-3 | CAIRGGAYNSPLHF | TGTGCCATCAGAGGGGGCGCCTATAATTCACCCCTCCACTTT
- | TRBJ2-5 | - | TRBV7-2 | CASSPLGGVPGGTQYF | TGTGCCAGCAGCCCACTAGGGGGGGTCCCCGGGGGGACCCAGTACTTC
- | TRBJ2-5 | TRBD2 | TRBV29-1 | CSVSGGEETQYF | TGCAGCGTGAGCGGGGGTGAAGAGACCCAGTACTTC
- | TRBJ2-2 | - | TRBV6-4 | CASSEQQGVAGELFF | TGTGCCAGCAGTGAACAACAGGGAGTAGCCGGGGAGCTGTTTTTT
- | TRBJ2-7 | - | TRBV13 | CASSRVGRVYEQYF | TGTGCCAGCAGCCGAGTAGGCAGGGTCTACGAGCAGTACTTC
- | TRBJ1-5 | - | TRBV5-1 | CASSLEGGSQPQHF | TGCGCCAGCAGCTTGGAAGGTGGGAGTCAGCCCCAGCATTTT
few | TRBJ1-5 | - | TRBV30 | CAWSTQLGNQPQHF | TGTGCCTGGAGCACACAGCTGGGCAATCAGCCCCAGCATTTT
- | TRBJ1-5 | - | TRBV24-1 | CATSDYGQPQHF | TGTGCCACCAGTGATTACGGTCAGCCCCAGCATTTT
- | TRBJ2-5 | - | TRBV29-1 | CSAGGQETQYF | TGCAGCGCTGGGGGGCAAGAGACCCAGTACTTC
once | TRBJ1-1 | - | TRBV18 | CASSPTGPNTEAFF | TGTGCCAGCTCACCAACAGGGCCGAACACTGAAGCTTTCTTT
- | TRBJ2-2 | TRBD2 | TRBV5-1 | CASSAGTSGANTGELFF | TGCGCCAGCAGTGCCGGGACTAGCGGGGCGAACACCGGGGAGCTGTTTTTT
- | TRBJ2-1 | - | TRBV20-1 | CSATTRDEQFF | TGCAGTGCCACTACACGGGATGAGCAGTTCTTC
- | TRBJ1-2 | TRBD1 | TRBV18 | CASSPEAGGAGGYTF | TGTGCCAGCTCACCAGAAGCAGGGGGCGCGGGAGGCTACACCTTC
- | TRBJ2-2 | - | TRBV19 | CASLEWRGPNTGELFF | TGTGCCAGCCTCGAGTGGCGGGGGCCGAACACCGGGGAGCTGTTTTTT
- | TRBJ1-4 | - | TRBV9 | CASSPLGGYEKLFF | TGTGCCAGCAGCCCCCTGGGGGGGTATGAAAAACTGTTTTTT
- | TRBJ1-3 | - | TRBV7-2 | CASSERTGTSGNTIYF | TGTGCCAGCAGCGAGCGAACCGGGACATCGGGAAACACCATATATTTT
- | TRBJ1-1 | TRBD1 | TRBV4-1 | CASSQSIWTGEAFF | TGCGCCAGCAGCCAATCCATATGGACAGGCGAAGCTTTCTTT
once | TRBJ1-4 | - | TRBV13 | CASSRGAGGPTNEKLFF | TGTGCCAGCAGCCGTGGGGCAGGTGGCCCAACTAATGAAAAACTGTTTTTT
once | TRBJ1-5 | TRBD1 | TRBV7-2 | CASSWGQGANQPQHF | TGTGCCAGCAGCTGGGGACAGGGAGCAAATCAGCCCCAGCATTTT
few | TRBJ2-1 | - | TRBV7-2 | CASETRGYSNEQFF | TGTGCCAGCGAGACCCGGGGATATAGCAATGAGCAGTTCTTC
once | TRBJ2-7 | TRBD2 | TRBV7-9 | CASSLARTSGGFHYEQYF | TGTGCCAGCAGCTTAGCGAGGACTAGCGGGGGGTTCCACTACGAGCAGTACTTC
- | TRBJ1-2 | - | TRBV4-1 | CASSLHSDRSRSYYGYTF | TGCGCCAGCAGCCTCCACTCAGACAGAAGTCGGTCCTACTATGGCTACACCTTC
- | TRBJ1-1 | TRBD1 | TRBV7-2 | CASSLAQQGRLNTNTEAFF | TGTGCCAGCAGCTTAGCTCAACAGGGGCGGCTGAATACAAACACTGAAGCTTTCTTT
few | TRBJ2-7 | TRBD1 | TRBV28 | CASSLIQGQGEQYF | TGTGCCAGCAGTTTAATACAGGGGCAGGGCGAGCAGTACTTC
- | TRBJ2-2 | - | TRBV3-1/TRBV3-2 | CASTPTTAPGELFF | TGTGCCAGCACCCCGACTACCGCCCCCGGGGAGCTGTTTTTT
- | TRBJ1-5 | TRBD1 | TRBV2 | CASSTGTGDYSNQPQHF | TGTGCCAGCAGTACCGGGACAGGAGATTATAGCAATCAGCCCCAGCATTTT
- | TRBJ2-3 | TRBD2 | TRBV7-9 | CASSFPTSGGPTNTDTQYF | TGTGCCAGCAGCTTCCCGACTAGCGGGGGGCCTACCAACACAGATACGCAGTATTTT
- | TRBJ1-6 | - | TRBV19 | CVLRPGNSPLHF | TGTGTCCTTCGCCCCGGGAATTCACCCCTCCACTTT
- | TRBJ2-1 | - | TRBV11-3 | CASSSDSYNEQFF | TGTGCCAGCAGCTCGGACAGCTACAATGAGCAGTTCTTC
- | TRBJ1-2 | - | TRBV5-1 | CASSPSGGGGYTF | TGCGCCAGCAGCCCCTCGGGGGGGGGCGGCTACACCTTC
- | TRBJ1-5 | TRBD1 | TRBV12-3/TRBV12-4 | CASRGGIYQPQHF | TGTGCCAGCAGAGGGGGCATATATCAGCCCCAGCATTTT
- | TRBJ1-5 | TRBD1 | TRBV7-9 | CASSLGGQSNQPQHF | TGTGCCAGCAGCTTAGGGGGACAGAGCAATCAGCCCCAGCATTTT
- | TRBJ1-6 | TRBD1 | TRBV6-5 | CASSYEKGAGSPLHF | TGTGCCAGCAGTTACGAGAAGGGGGCAGGTTCACCCCTCCACTTT
- | TRBJ1-2 | - | TRBV3-1/TRBV3-2 | CASSQDGQGRGYTF | TGTGCCAGCAGCCAAGATGGGCAGGGCAGAGGCTACACCTTC
once | TRBJ1-6 | TRBD1 | TRBV7-9 | CASSAGTGGSSPLHF | TGTGCCAGCAGCGCAGGGACAGGGGGCAGCTCACCCCTCCACTTT
- | TRBJ1-2 | - | TRBV21-1 | CASLQRGRFSYGYTF | TGTGCCAGCTTGCAGAGGGGGCGTTTCAGCTATGGCTACACCTTC
- | TRBJ1-2 | - | TRBV10-3 | CAISETGPYGYTF | TGTGCCATCAGTGAAACAGGGCCCTATGGCTACACCTTC
- | TRBJ2-7 | - | TRBV27 | CASSPFSYEQYF | TGTGCCAGCAGTCCCTTCTCCTACGAGCAGTACTTC
- | TRBJ1-5 | - | TRBV6-5 | CASRGGGNQPQHF | TGTGCCAGCCGGGGCGGGGGCAATCAGCCCCAGCATTTT
- | TRBJ2-2 | - | TRBV6-2/TRBV6-3 | CASSPPRGPGELFF | TGTGCCAGCAGTCCCCCTAGGGGCCCCGGGGAGCTGTTTTTT
- | TRBJ1-3 | TRBD1 | TRBV28 | CASSSPGGRSGNTIYF | TGTGCCAGCAGTTCCCCAGGGGGTCGGTCTGGAAACACCATATATTTT
- | TRBJ2-5 | TRBD1 | TRBV24-1 | CATSKGARETQYF | TGTGCCACCAGTAAGGGGGCACGAGAGACCCAGTACTTC
- | TRBJ2-5 | - | TRBV5-1 | CASSLDSRAETQYF | TGCGCCAGCAGCCTCGACAGTCGAGCGGAGACCCAGTACTTC
- | TRBJ1-1 | TRBD1 | TRBV29-1 | CSVPTGDAEAFF | TGCAGCGTCCCGACAGGGGACGCTGAAGCTTTCTTT
- | TRBJ1-4 | - | TRBV15 | CATSRDRLAGLFF | TGTGCCACCAGCAGAGATCGACTGGCGGGGCTGTTTTTT
- | TRBJ1-2 | - | TRBV6-1 | CANSERRLANYGYTF | TGTGCCAATTCCGAGAGGAGGTTGGCTAACTATGGCTACACCTTC
- | TRBJ1-6 | TRBD1 | TRBV27 | CASSLLGQEGNSPLHF | TGTGCCAGCAGTTTATTAGGACAGGAGGGTAATTCACCCCTCCACTTT
- | TRBJ2-3 | TRBD2 | TRBV18 | CASSHGLAGTTDTQYF | TGTGCCAGCTCCCACGGACTAGCGGGGACCACAGATACGCAGTATTTT
- | TRBJ2-3 | TRBD1 | TRBV18 | CASSPQQGFTDTQYF | TGTGCCAGCTCACCACAACAGGGGTTCACAGATACGCAGTATTTT
- | TRBJ1-3 | - | TRBV15 | CATSRGASGNTIYF | TGTGCCACCAGCCGTGGGGCCTCTGGAAACACCATATATTTT
- | TRBJ2-1 | TRBD2 | TRBV11-2 | CASSPREARNEQFF | TGTGCCAGCAGCCCCCGGGAGGCTAGGAATGAGCAGTTCTTC
- | TRBJ2-2 | - | TRBV5-4 | CASSLAAGTGELFF | TGTGCCAGCAGCTTGGCCGCGGGCACCGGGGAGCTGTTTTTT
- | TRBJ2-3 | TRBD2 | TRBV10-3 | CAISDPLAGGDTQYF | TGTGCCATCAGTGATCCACTAGCGGGGGGGGATACGCAGTATTTT
- | TRBJ2-1 | TRBD2 | TRBV7-7 | CASSIGGGRVDEQFF | TGTGCCAGCAGTATCGGGGGGGGCCGGGTCGATGAGCAGTTCTTC
- | TRBJ1-5 | - | TRBV10-2 | CASGGSNQPQHF | TGCGCCAGCGGAGGTAGCAATCAGCCCCAGCATTTT
- | TRBJ2-7 | TRBD1 | TRBV11-3 | CASSAQGDEQYF | TGTGCCAGCAGCGCCCAGGGGGACGAGCAGTACTTC
- | TRBJ1-2 | TRBD1 | TRBV19 | CASSVTGAYGYTF | TGTGCCAGTAGTGTGACAGGGGCCTATGGCTACACCTTC
once | TRBJ1-2 | - | TRBV6-6 | CASSYSVREGYTF | TGTGCCAGCAGTTACTCTGTCCGGGAAGGCTACACCTTC